This TCR beta chain was identified during a study of T-cell reconstitution after alpha-beta-depleted transplantation in children. Whole-study results and caveats: T-cell counts and diversity at one year following transplant were attributed mainly to newly produced T cells. There were reportedly several hundred expanded graft clones from which alpha-beta T cells came about two months after transplant.

The library targeted TCRbeta and was prepared with unique molecular identifiers. TCRdb itself ran the PCR reads through MiXCR, one entry per CDR3 protein. Seen here are roughly 200,000 distinct CDR3 sequences, 11% observed once, and the top ten hold roughly 28%. This clonotype was counted at least ten times. Its target is not known. The CDR3 extends over 15 amino acids. Germline lookup yields CDR1 SGHTA and CDR2 FQGNSA. V dropped 5 bases and J dropped 2 bases, with 13 bases sitting between them. This chain connects TRBV7-2 to TRBJ2-1, with a weak D call TRBD1 (5 bases). The TCR was taken from a child younger than two with acute myeloid leukemia, due to receive a stem cell transplant. Material: PBMCs, obtained before TCRalphabeta/CD19-depleted stem cell transplant. The CDR3 loop is CASSQDGQAYNEQFF. The DNA of the CDR3 is TGTGCCAGCAGCCAGGACGGACAAGCCTACAATGAGCAGTTCTTC.